A single sample gave rise to the 19 T cell receptor beta chains below, sequenced in a study of CD8+CD57+ T cells in acquired aplastic anemia. The use of genomic DNA as template underpinned the TCR beta VDJ and CDR3 profiling. TCRdb processed the reads anew with MiXCR; each CDR3 protein has one entry. Among roughly 58,000 distinct CDR3 sequences listed, over 45% were seen once. Material: sorted CD4+, CD8+, or CD8+CD57+ T cells (not recorded which) from PBMCs. These receptors were taken from a human donor in good health, serving as a control.

The gene calls are TRBV10-1 and TRBJ2-7, with 14 bases matching TRBD2. Germline values: CDR1 WNHNN, CDR2 SYGVQD (reference sequence). Trimming cost V 0 bases and J 2 bases; bases outside gene matches: 3. CDR3 length: 17 amino acids. In DNA form, the CDR3 reads TGCGCCAGCAGTGAGTCAGGGACTAGCGGGGGCACCTACGAGCAGTACTTC. Encoded protein: CASSESGTSGGTYEQYF.

V gene TRBV4-2 combines with J gene TRBJ2-7, with 8 positions matching TRBD1. This CDR3 has 14 residues. Germline CDR1 is LGHNA and CDR2 is YNFKEQ. The V gene end was trimmed by 4 bases and the J gene end by 3 bases; junction bases not matched to a gene: 5. CDR3 DNA sequence: TGTGCCAGCAGCCTACACACAGGGGGCTACGAGCAGTACTTC. The encoded protein is CASSLHTGGYEQYF.

The rearrangement links TRBV15 to TRBJ2-5; no clear D. CDR3 size: 13 residues. V dropped 0 bases and J dropped 5 bases, with 7 bases sitting between them. The germline gives CDR1 LNHNV, CDR2 YYDKDF (reference sequence). CDR3 in amino acids: CATSRDRYETQYF. For the CDR3, the DNA is TGTGCCACCAGCAGAGATCGCTATGAGACCCAGTACTTC. The full variable domain, rest sourced from reference TRBV15 and TRBJ2-5, is DAMVIQNPRYQVTQFGKPVTLSCSQTLNHNVMYWYQQKSSQAPKLLFHYYDKDFNNEADTPDNFQSRRPNTSFCFLDIRSPGLGDTAMYLCATSRDRYETQYFGPGTRLLVL.

By share, this clonotype counts as medium-sized (0.01 to 0.1%). V is TRBV24-1 and J is TRBJ2-5, with D perhaps TRBD2 (5 bases). The CDR3 is 16 amino acids. CDR1 is KGHDR, CDR2 SFDVKD, per germline. The V end lost 3 bases, the J end lost 5 bases, and 18 bases lay between the germline ends. CDR3 sequence reads: CATSDRASPSEETQYF. The DNA for the CDR3 is TGTGCCACCAGTGATCGGGCTAGCCCGAGCGAGGAGACCCAGTACTTC.

The V gene is TRBV10-2, the J gene TRBJ2-7; D is unclear. CDR1 and CDR2 (germline): WSHSY, SAAADI. This CDR3 has 16 amino acids. V gave up 3 bases and J gave up 0 bases, with 15 bases separating them. CDR3 residues: CASSDPGTRSSYEQYF. CDR3 nucleotide sequence: TGCGCCAGCAGTGATCCAGGTACCAGGAGCTCCTACGAGCAGTACTTC.

V and J are TRBV10-3 and TRBJ1-1, with D tentatively TRBD1 (6 bases). The CDR3 spans 11 residues. The V gene's germline CDR1 is ENHRY and CDR2 SYGVKD. V was clipped by 3 bases and J by 11 bases, with 10 bases between them. In nucleotides, the CDR3 is TGTGCCATCAGTGAAGGGGGGGACGCTTTCTTT. Residues: CAISEGGDAFF.

This chain joins TRBV7-9 and TRBJ1-2; D is unresolved. Germline values: CDR1 SEHNR, CDR2 FQNEAQ (reference sequence). V was pared by 5 bases and J by 4 bases, with 11 bases between. This CDR3 region has 13 residues. The CDR3 DNA reads TGTGCCAGCAGCACCTTGGATGGCTATGGCTACACCTTC. Protein: CASSTLDGYGYTF.

This clonotype was seen many times. This is likely a read error, given that the CDR3 carries no conserved phenylalanine or tryptophan at its end. V is TRBV5-6 and J is TRBJ2-5; 9 nucleotides agree with TRBD2. The CDR3 sequence is 14 residues long. Trimming removed 5 bases from V and 2 bases from J; junction bases left unmatched: 4. In germline, CDR1 is SGHDT, CDR2 YYEEEE. CDR3 loop: CASRWTSAQETQYS. The CDR3 DNA is TGTGCCAGCAGGTGGACTAGCGCACAAGAGACCCAGTACTCC.

This chain uses TRBV10-3 with TRBJ1-3; TRBD1 aligns across 12 bases. The germline V gene has CDR1 ENHRY and CDR2 SYGVKD. The CDR3 covers 18 residues. With 0 bases clipped from V and 4 bases from J, the junction kept 7 bases outside the gene matches. This CDR3 reads CAISESMGQGARGNTIYF. CDR3 DNA: TGTGCCATCAGTGAGTCTATGGGACAGGGGGCGCGAGGAAACACCATATATTTT.

The genes are TRBV10-3 and TRBJ1-1, with no clear D. Germline loops: CDR1 ENHRY, CDR2 SYGVKD. The V end was cut by 11 bases, the J end by 1 base, with 11 bases between. The CDR3 sequence is 12 residues long. The CDR3 DNA sequence: TGTGCCGTCAAGGGCGGGAACACTGAAGCTTTCTTT. It codes for CAVKGGNTEAFF.

At least ten counts were recorded for this clonotype. The rearrangement links TRBV6-1 to TRBJ2-6; no definite D call. V lost 7 bases, J lost 0 bases, and 13 bases lay in between. The CDR3 totals 16 residues. Germline CDR1 reads MNHNS; CDR2 reads SASEGT. CDR3 nucleotides: TGTGCCAGCAACCCATCTACCCGCTCTGGGGCCAACGTCCTGACTTTC. Protein: CASNPSTRSGANVLTF.

The J gene is TRBJ1-2, the V gene TRBV29-1; D remains unclear. CDR1 is SQVTM, CDR2 ANQGSEA, per germline. Trimming pared 0 bases from V and 5 bases from J, leaving 10 bases between. The CDR3 covers 13 residues. CDR3 loop: CSVEDGSYYGYTF. In nucleotides, the CDR3 is TGCAGCGTTGAAGATGGTAGTTATTATGGCTACACCTTC.

This chain links TRBV10-3 with TRBJ1-2, with D unresolved. The CDR3 length is 13 residues. Trimming took off 0 bases at V and 7 bases at J, with 9 bases between the two ends. Germline values: CDR1 ENHRY, CDR2 SYGVKD. The CDR3: CAISESGLGGYTF. The CDR3 nucleotides read TGTGCCATCAGTGAGTCAGGGCTTGGTGGCTACACCTTC.

This chain links TRBV10-2 with TRBJ2-7; TRBD1 matches 7 bases. Germline CDR1 and CDR2: WSHSY and SAAADI. The CDR3 totals 14 residues. Trimming removed 5 bases from V and 6 bases from J; junction bases left unmatched: 10. The CDR3 loop is CASSNRGQQSEQYF. CDR3 nucleotide sequence: TGCGCCAGCAGTAACCGGGGACAGCAATCCGAGCAGTACTTC.

This clonotype rates as medium-sized. The chain has TRBV19 and TRBJ2-3, with D hard to call. The CDR3 is 11 amino acids. V gave up 3 bases and J gave up 5 bases, with 3 bases separating them. Germline CDR1 LNHDA, CDR2 SQIVND (reference sequence). This CDR3 reads CASSIGDTQYF. DNA of the CDR3: TGTGCCAGTAGTATTGGAGATACGCAGTATTTT.

This clonotype was observed once. A read error may explain this, as a much larger clone is one base away. In DNA form, the CDR3 reads TGTGCCAACAAAAGGAGAGCGGCCAGCACAGATACGCAGTATTTT. The encoded protein is CANKRRAASTDTQYF. This chain uses TRBV6-2 or TRBV6-3 with TRBJ2-3; TRBD2 might be the D (5 bases). From germline, CDR1 is MNHEY and CDR2 SVGEGT. The CDR3 runs to 15 residues. V gave up 10 bases and J gave up 0 bases, with 17 bases separating them.

This clonotype came up once. The chain uses TRBV20-1 and TRBJ1-2, with D possibly being TRBD1 (5 bases). The CDR3 extends over 14 amino acids. V dropped 0 bases and J dropped 5 bases, with 13 bases sitting between them. Germline V gene sequence: CDR1 DFQATT, CDR2 SNEGSKA (reference sequence). Here the CDR3 reads CSAREGVAGYGYTF. The CDR3 coding sequence is TGCAGTGCTAGAGAGGGCGTGGCAGGGTATGGCTACACCTTC.

This clonotype has ten or more counts. This chain joins TRBV7-9 and TRBJ2-5; D is uncertain. V lost 6 bases, J lost 2 bases, and 25 bases lay in between. The CDR3 consists of 18 residues. Looked up from germline, CDR1 is SEHNR and CDR2 is FQNEAQ (reference sequence). CDR3: CASSYFSSHEGTQETQYF. The CDR3 DNA is TGTGCCAGCAGTTATTTTTCCTCCCACGAAGGTACACAAGAGACCCAGTACTTC.

About this clonotype itself: At one end the junction does not follow the germline gene, possibly because of a read error. The chain joins TRBV19 to TRBJ2-5, with D uncertain. The CDR3 sequence is 13 residues long. The germline gives CDR1 LNHDA, CDR2 SQIVND (reference sequence). CDR3 amino acids: CASSLDSLETQYF. As DNA, the CDR3 is TGTGCCAGTAGTTTAGACTCGTTAGAGACCCAGTACTTC.